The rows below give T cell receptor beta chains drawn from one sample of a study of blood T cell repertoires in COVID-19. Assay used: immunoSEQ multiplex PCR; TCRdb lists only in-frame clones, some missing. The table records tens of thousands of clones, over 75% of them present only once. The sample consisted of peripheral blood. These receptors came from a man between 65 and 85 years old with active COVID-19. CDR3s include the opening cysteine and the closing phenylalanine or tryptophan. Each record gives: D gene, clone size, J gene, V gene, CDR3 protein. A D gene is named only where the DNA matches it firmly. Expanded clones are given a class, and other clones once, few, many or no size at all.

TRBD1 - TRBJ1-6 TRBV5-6 CASSSGQGENSPLHF
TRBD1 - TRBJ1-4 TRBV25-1 CASSAGGAISNEKLFF
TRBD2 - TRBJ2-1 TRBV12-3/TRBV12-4 CASGRAGGPEQFF
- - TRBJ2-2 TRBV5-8 CASSPHAGELFF
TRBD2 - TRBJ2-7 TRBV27 CASRGGAYEQYF
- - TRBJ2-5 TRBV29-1 CSVEVIGFLLGTQYF
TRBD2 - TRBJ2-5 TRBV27 CASRLAGIQETQYF
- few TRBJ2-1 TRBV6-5 CASSYQHAGPFEQFF
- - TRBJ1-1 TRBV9 CASSVEVRGTEAFF
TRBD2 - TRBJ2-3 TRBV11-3 CASSLDGGGTRASTDTQYF
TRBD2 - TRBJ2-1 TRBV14 CASSPPPSGVYNEQFF
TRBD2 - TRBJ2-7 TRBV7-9 CASSPTSGGLYEQYF
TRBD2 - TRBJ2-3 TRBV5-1 CASGTGRGTDTQYF
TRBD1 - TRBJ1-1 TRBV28 CASSFPRTGRTEAFF
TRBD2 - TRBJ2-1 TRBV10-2 CATTATGTSGGEQFF
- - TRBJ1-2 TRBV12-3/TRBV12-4 CASSSDINYGYTF
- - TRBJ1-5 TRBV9 CASSATEGQPQHF
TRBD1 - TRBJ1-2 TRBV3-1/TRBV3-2 CASSQGGTGWGGYTF
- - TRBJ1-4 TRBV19 CASRAGEKLFF
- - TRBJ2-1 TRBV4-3 CASSQDRVRYNEQFF
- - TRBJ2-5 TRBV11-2 CASSPPPGETQYF
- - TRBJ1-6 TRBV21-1 CASSKLGGSPLHF
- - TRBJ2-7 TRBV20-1 CSASHGSGYEQYF
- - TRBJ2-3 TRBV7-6 CASSVSSQGGTDTQYF
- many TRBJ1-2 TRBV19 CASSRQDYGYTF
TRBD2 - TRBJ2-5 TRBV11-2 CASSSRRLAGVQETQYF
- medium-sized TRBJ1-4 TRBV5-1 CASSLGGRTANEKLFF
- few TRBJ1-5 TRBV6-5 CASNRQLNQPQHF
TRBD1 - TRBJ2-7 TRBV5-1 CASSLEGQPTYEQYF
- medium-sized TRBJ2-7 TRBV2 CASRAHGGIYEQYF
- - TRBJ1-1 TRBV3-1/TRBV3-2 CASSQYPSGCWNVNTEAFF